Each of the 20 T cell receptor beta chains below was sequenced from the same sample in a study of blood T cell repertoires in COVID-19. Measured with immunoSEQ multiplex PCR; TCRdb has only the in-frame clones, and not every one. The sample includes hundreds of thousands of clones, 80% to 90% of them seen just once. The sequenced sample consisted of PBMCs or T cells enriched from blood (not recorded which). These receptors all stem from a woman in her fifties or sixties who had been exposed to COVID-19.

The chain is built from TRBV28 and TRBJ1-2; 10 nucleotides match TRBD1. The CDR3 has 16 amino acids. Per the germline V gene, CDR1 is MDHEN and CDR2 is SYDVKM. The J segment lost 1 base and the V segment lost 5 bases, leaving 7 bases of the junction unmatched. The CDR3 nucleotides are TGTGCCAGCAGTAGACAGGGGGCGCTTTATAACTATGGCTACACCTTC. Translated, it gives CASSRQGALYNYGYTF.

This chain uses TRBV3-1 (or the pseudogene TRBV3-2) with TRBJ2-7; D is unresolved. V was pared by 2 bases and J by 1 base, with 12 bases between. Germline V CDR1 and CDR2: LGHDT, YNNKEL (reference sequence). This CDR3 spans 15 amino acids. As DNA, the CDR3 is TGTGCCAGCAGCCAAAGTCAGTACAATTCCTACGAGCAGTACTTC. This sequence encodes CASSQSQYNSYEQYF.

The sample holds a few counts of this clone. The V gene is TRBV18, the J gene TRBJ1-1, with D possibly TRBD1 on 5 matching bases. Germline-derived CDR1 and CDR2 are KGHSH and LQKENI. The CDR3 is made up of 15 amino acids. The germline V and J ends were trimmed by 1 base and 0 bases, with 9 bases remaining between them. In DNA, the CDR3 is TGTGCCAGCTCACCACGAACGACAGTGAACACTGAAGCTTTCTTT. Protein: CASSPRTTVNTEAFF.

The V gene is TRBV5-1, the J gene TRBJ1-3; perhaps TRBD1 as D (6 bases). Germline CDR1 reads SGHRS; CDR2 reads YFSETQ. Trimming took off 3 bases at V and 2 bases at J, with 9 bases between the two ends. This CDR3 spans 14 amino acids. CDR3 loop: CASSSGQPGNTIYF. The CDR3 nucleotides read TGCGCCAGCAGCTCCGGACAGCCTGGAAACACCATATATTTT.

With regard to this clone: At the DNA level, this CDR3 is encoded by other sequences in the same sample as well. This sequence joins TRBV19 and TRBJ1-6, with 7 bases matching TRBD1. V dropped 3 bases and J dropped 5; count of bases not matched to a gene: 1. This CDR3 is 14 amino acids long. Germline V gene lookup returns CDR1 LNHDA and CDR2 SQIVND (reference sequence). The CDR3 sequence is CASSITGDNSPLHF. The CDR3 DNA reads TGTGCCAGTAGTATCACAGGGGATAATTCACCCCTCCACTTT.

This chain links TRBV19 with TRBJ2-6; 12 nucleotides align to TRBD1. This CDR3 has 16 amino acids. V gave up 10 bases and J gave up 4 bases; unmatched junction bases: 8. From germline, CDR1 is LNHDA and CDR2 SQIVND (reference sequence). CDR3 bases: TGTGCCACCGGGACAGGGGGCCCCTCCGGGGCCAACGTCCTGACTTTC. Its translation is CATGTGGPSGANVLTF.

J is TRBJ2-3 and V is TRBV5-1; D gene unclear. Per germline, CDR1 SGHRS and CDR2 YFSETQ. Trimming shortened V by 0 bases and J by 2 bases, and 10 bases separated the two germline ends. This CDR3 has 15 residues. This CDR3 is CASSLDGGNTDTQYF. CDR3 bases: TGCGCCAGCAGCTTGGATGGCGGAAACACAGATACGCAGTATTTT. The full variable domain, rest sourced from reference TRBV5-1 and TRBJ2-3, is KAGVTQTPRYLIKTRGQQVTLSCSPISGHRSVSWYQQTPGQGLQFLFEYFSETQRNKGNFPGRFSGRQFSNSRSEMNVSTLELGDSALYLCASSLDGGNTDTQYFGPGTRLTVL.

V and J are TRBV10-3 and TRBJ1-6; maybe TRBD1 (5 bases). Looked up from germline, CDR1 is ENHRY and CDR2 is SYGVKD. CDR3 length: 14 residues. V shed 5 bases and J shed 9 bases, with 14 bases lying between them. The CDR3 DNA reads TGTGCCATCAGTATTGGGACTGACTCTTCACCCCTCCACTTT. As protein: CAISIGTDSSPLHF.

This sequence joins TRBV27 and TRBJ1-6; unclear D gene. This CDR3 region has 15 residues. Germline V gene sequence: CDR1 MNHEY, CDR2 SMNVEV (reference sequence). V was clipped by 5 bases and J by 7 bases, with 15 bases between them. The chain's CDR3 is CASSPNFISNSPLHF. In DNA form, the CDR3 reads TGTGCCAGCAGTCCCAACTTCATTTCCAATTCACCCCTCCACTTT.

In the case of this clone: This sample also contains other DNA sequences that code for the same CDR3. The rearrangement links TRBV4-1 to TRBJ2-7; no definite D call. The ends were cut back, 1 base at V and 0 bases at J, with 4 bases in the middle. Germline assignment: CDR1 MGHRA and CDR2 YSYEKL. This CDR3 comprises 13 residues. Here the CDR3 reads CASSQVLSYEQYF. The CDR3 DNA is TGCGCCAGCAGCCAAGTTCTCTCCTACGAGCAGTACTTC.

The V and J genes are TRBV4-3 and TRBJ2-3, with D possibly matching TRBD2 (5 bases). The CDR3 consists of 18 residues. Germline CDR1 and CDR2: LGHNA and YSLEER. V was clipped by 0 bases and J by 0 bases, with 16 bases between them. CDR3 bases: TGCGCCAGCAGCCAAGACCCCGTAACGGGATCTAGCACAGATACGCAGTATTTT. This translates into CASSQDPVTGSSTDTQYF.

On this clone: At the DNA level, this CDR3 is encoded by other sequences in the same sample as well. The J gene is TRBJ1-1, the V gene TRBV24-1; D is undetermined. Looked up from germline, CDR1 is KGHDR and CDR2 is SFDVKD. Trimming took off 5 bases at V and 4 bases at J, with 10 bases between the two ends. The CDR3 runs 13 residues. The CDR3 spells CATSAPGGTEAFF. In DNA form, the CDR3 reads TGTGCCACCAGTGCCCCTGGAGGCACTGAAGCTTTCTTT.

This clone was recorded once. The chain is built from TRBV12-3 or TRBV12-4 and TRBJ1-1, with D perhaps matching TRBD1 (5 bases). V lost 0 bases and J lost 8, with 10 bases in between. This CDR3 has 13 residues. CDR3 in amino acids: CASSLAPGVEAFF. The CDR3 region has the DNA TGTGCCAGCAGTTTAGCGCCGGGGGTGGAAGCTTTCTTT.

The V call is TRBV2, the J call TRBJ2-3, with TRBD2 matching over 10 bases. The CDR3 contains 16 residues. CDR1 SNHLY and CDR2 FYNNEI come from the germline V gene. V gave up 3 bases and J gave up 2 bases; unmatched junction bases: 5. The CDR3 DNA follows: TGTGCCAGCAGTGACCCTAGCGGGGGATACACAGATACGCAGTATTTT. Translation: CASSDPSGGYTDTQYF.

This chain's CDR3 is CASNHGGGDGYTF. CDR3 DNA: TGTGCCAGCAACCACGGGGGTGGGGATGGCTACACCTTC. The gene calls are TRBV28 and TRBJ1-2, with D perhaps TRBD1 (5 bases). From germline, CDR1 is MDHEN and CDR2 SYDVKM. Trimming shortened V by 7 bases and J by 6 bases, and 15 bases separated the two germline ends. The CDR3 has 13 residues.

This chain uses TRBV18 with TRBJ1-1; no reliable D call. Germline CDR1 is KGHSH and CDR2 is LQKENI. This CDR3 has 15 amino acids. V shed 6 bases and J shed 0 bases, with 14 bases lying between them. The CDR3 sequence: CASSTSGAMNTEAFF. In DNA, the CDR3 is TGTGCCAGCTCCACGTCAGGCGCAATGAACACTGAAGCTTTCTTT.

To note about this clone: This same CDR3 is encoded by further DNA sequences in the sample. The chain recombines TRBV11-2 with TRBJ1-2; 8 bases map to TRBD1. The CDR3 is 13 amino acids. The germline V gene has CDR1 SGHAT and CDR2 FQNNGV. The junction had 6 bases not matched to a gene; V was cut back by 5 bases and J by 7 bases. For the CDR3, the DNA is TGTGCCAGCAGCCCGGACAGGGTGGGTGGCTACACCTTC. It translates to CASSPDRVGGYTF.

The chain uses TRBV6-2 or TRBV6-3 and TRBJ1-2; TRBD1 aligns across 10 bases. CDR1 and CDR2 (germline): MNHEY, SVGEGT. J gave up 9 bases and V 6 bases, and 4 bases lay outside the gene matches. The CDR3 is 12 residues long. In DNA, the CDR3 is TGTGCCAGCAGCCGGGACAGGGGAAGCTACACCTTC. Protein sequence: CASSRDRGSYTF.

To note about this clone: Additional DNA sequences in this sample encode the identical CDR3. This chain uses TRBV3-1 (or the pseudogene TRBV3-2) with TRBJ1-1, with a weak D call TRBD1 (5 bases). V was clipped by 1 base and J by 1 base, with 7 bases between them. The CDR3 loop spans 14 amino acids. The germline CDR1 and CDR2 sequences are LGHDT and YNNKEL (reference sequence). The DNA of the CDR3 is TGTGCCAGCAGCCAAGTGCAGGGGAACACTGAAGCTTTCTTT. Translating it yields CASSQVQGNTEAFF.

V and J are TRBV10-3 and TRBJ1-2; possible D gene TRBD1, 6 bases. V was trimmed by 7 bases and J by 2 bases, leaving 8 bases between them. The CDR3 has 12 amino acids. Germline CDR1 ENHRY, CDR2 SYGVKD. CDR3 coding DNA: TGTGCCATCATGGACAGAAACTATGGCTACACCTTC. This encodes CAIMDRNYGYTF.